This passage covers 10 T cell receptor beta chains from one sample sequenced in a study of CD8+ T cells in alopecia areata. TCR sequencing used cDNA made by reverse transcription of extracted RNA. Clones were sequenced by immunoSEQ multiplex PCR, and TCRdb holds only the in-frame ones, with some missing. The sample gives some 100,000 clones, about 61% of which show up once; roughly 2.8% is in the top ten. The specimen sequenced was CD4+ T cells sorted from blood. The receptors here all came from a human donor in good health.

This clone occurred a few times. Written as DNA, the CDR3 is TGTGCCTGGAGTAACGGAGGGGTCGCTTTCTTT. Encoded protein: CAWSNGGVAFF. The chain combines TRBV30 with TRBJ1-1; TRBD1 is a possible D gene (5 bases). The CDR3 has 11 amino acids. Germline values: CDR1 GTSNPN, CDR2 SVGIG (reference sequence). V shed 2 bases and J shed 11 bases, with 12 bases lying between them. Full variable domain (rest looked up from reference TRBV30 and TRBJ1-1): SQTIHQWPATLVQPVGSPLSLECTVEGTSNPNLYWYRQAAGRGLQLLFYSVGIGQISSEVPQNLSASRPQDRQFILSSKKLLLSDSGFYLCAWSNGGVAFFGQGTRLTVV.

This chain links TRBV7-2 with TRBJ2-7, with 8 bases aligning to TRBD1. Trimming removed 3 bases from V and 0 bases from J; junction bases left unmatched: 4. Germline V CDR1 and CDR2: SGHTA, FQGNSA. The CDR3 runs to 15 residues. This CDR3 is CASSFPDRASYEQYF. The CDR3, as DNA: TGTGCCAGCAGCTTTCCGGACAGGGCCTCCTACGAGCAGTACTTC.

About this clone: Other DNA variants within this sample encode the same CDR3. The genes are TRBV29-1 and TRBJ1-5, with a tentative D call TRBD1 (5 bases). The CDR3 spans 12 residues. Germline-derived CDR1 and CDR2 are SQVTM and ANQGSEA. V lost 4 bases, J lost 4 bases, and 8 bases lay in between. CDR3 in DNA: TGCAGCGTTGGGGACGGGAATCAGCCCCAGCATTTT. It encodes CSVGDGNQPQHF.

The rearrangement uses TRBV19 and TRBJ1-5; 7 nucleotides agree with TRBD1. The CDR3 extends over 16 amino acids. Trimming removed 7 bases from V and 3 bases from J; junction bases left unmatched: 12. Germline assignment: CDR1 LNHDA and CDR2 SQIVND (reference sequence). This CDR3 reads CASTGGDRVYNQPQHF. For the CDR3, the DNA is TGTGCCAGTACCGGGGGTGACAGGGTATACAATCAGCCCCAGCATTTT.

DNA of the CDR3: TGTGCCAGCAGCTTACACGTTAGGACAGGGCAAGCAGATACGCAGTATTTT. Encoded protein: CASSLHVRTGQADTQYF. The V and J genes are TRBV11-2 and TRBJ2-3; 8 nucleotides agree with TRBD1. After removal of 2 bases from V and 4 bases from J, the junction contained 11 bases not matched to a gene. This CDR3 contains 17 residues. Looked up from germline, CDR1 is SGHAT and CDR2 is FQNNGV.

V usage is TRBV6-6 and J usage is TRBJ1-5, with D possibly matching TRBD1 (6 bases). Trimming pared 8 bases from V and 3 bases from J, leaving 17 bases between. The CDR3 is 15 residues long. Germline V gene lookup returns CDR1 MNHNY and CDR2 SVGAGI (reference sequence). For the CDR3, the DNA is TGTGCCAGCGGCGAAATGACAGGTAACAATCAGCCCCAGCATTTT. Its protein is CASGEMTGNNQPQHF.

V gene TRBV27 combines with J gene TRBJ1-5, with D uncertain. Germline V gene sequence: CDR1 MNHEY, CDR2 SMNVEV (reference sequence). The germline V and J ends were trimmed by 10 bases and 7 bases, with 14 bases remaining between them. The CDR3 covers 12 residues. This CDR3 reads CATIQSWQPQHF. CDR3 nucleotide sequence: TGTGCCACTATACAGAGCTGGCAGCCCCAGCATTTT.

This clone is a singleton in its sample. This chain connects TRBV6-1 to TRBJ1-5; maybe TRBD1 (5 bases). Trimming took 4 bases from V and 4 from J, leaving 14 bases between them. The CDR3 consists of 15 residues. Germline values: CDR1 MNHNS, CDR2 SASEGT. This CDR3 is CASSGNRRDNQPQHF. The CDR3 nucleotides read TGTGCCAGCAGTGGCAACCGCAGGGATAATCAGCCCCAGCATTTT.

The chain joins TRBV6-5 to TRBJ1-6; D call uncertain. The germline V and J ends were trimmed by 4 bases and 3 bases, with 4 bases remaining between them. CDR3 length equals 13 residues. Germline CDR1 is MNHEY and CDR2 is SVGAGI. CDR3 in amino acids: CASSSVYNSPLHF. The CDR3, as DNA: TGTGCCAGCAGTTCAGTCTATAATTCACCCCTCCACTTT.

The chain employs TRBV5-8 and TRBJ1-2; maybe TRBD1 (5 bases). CDR3 length: 13 amino acids. Trimming removed 6 bases at V and 3 bases at J, with 12 bases between. In germline, CDR1 is SGHTS, CDR2 YDEGEE. CDR3 loop: CASILPGYYGYTF. For the CDR3, the DNA is TGTGCCAGCATCCTTCCAGGGTACTATGGCTACACCTTC.